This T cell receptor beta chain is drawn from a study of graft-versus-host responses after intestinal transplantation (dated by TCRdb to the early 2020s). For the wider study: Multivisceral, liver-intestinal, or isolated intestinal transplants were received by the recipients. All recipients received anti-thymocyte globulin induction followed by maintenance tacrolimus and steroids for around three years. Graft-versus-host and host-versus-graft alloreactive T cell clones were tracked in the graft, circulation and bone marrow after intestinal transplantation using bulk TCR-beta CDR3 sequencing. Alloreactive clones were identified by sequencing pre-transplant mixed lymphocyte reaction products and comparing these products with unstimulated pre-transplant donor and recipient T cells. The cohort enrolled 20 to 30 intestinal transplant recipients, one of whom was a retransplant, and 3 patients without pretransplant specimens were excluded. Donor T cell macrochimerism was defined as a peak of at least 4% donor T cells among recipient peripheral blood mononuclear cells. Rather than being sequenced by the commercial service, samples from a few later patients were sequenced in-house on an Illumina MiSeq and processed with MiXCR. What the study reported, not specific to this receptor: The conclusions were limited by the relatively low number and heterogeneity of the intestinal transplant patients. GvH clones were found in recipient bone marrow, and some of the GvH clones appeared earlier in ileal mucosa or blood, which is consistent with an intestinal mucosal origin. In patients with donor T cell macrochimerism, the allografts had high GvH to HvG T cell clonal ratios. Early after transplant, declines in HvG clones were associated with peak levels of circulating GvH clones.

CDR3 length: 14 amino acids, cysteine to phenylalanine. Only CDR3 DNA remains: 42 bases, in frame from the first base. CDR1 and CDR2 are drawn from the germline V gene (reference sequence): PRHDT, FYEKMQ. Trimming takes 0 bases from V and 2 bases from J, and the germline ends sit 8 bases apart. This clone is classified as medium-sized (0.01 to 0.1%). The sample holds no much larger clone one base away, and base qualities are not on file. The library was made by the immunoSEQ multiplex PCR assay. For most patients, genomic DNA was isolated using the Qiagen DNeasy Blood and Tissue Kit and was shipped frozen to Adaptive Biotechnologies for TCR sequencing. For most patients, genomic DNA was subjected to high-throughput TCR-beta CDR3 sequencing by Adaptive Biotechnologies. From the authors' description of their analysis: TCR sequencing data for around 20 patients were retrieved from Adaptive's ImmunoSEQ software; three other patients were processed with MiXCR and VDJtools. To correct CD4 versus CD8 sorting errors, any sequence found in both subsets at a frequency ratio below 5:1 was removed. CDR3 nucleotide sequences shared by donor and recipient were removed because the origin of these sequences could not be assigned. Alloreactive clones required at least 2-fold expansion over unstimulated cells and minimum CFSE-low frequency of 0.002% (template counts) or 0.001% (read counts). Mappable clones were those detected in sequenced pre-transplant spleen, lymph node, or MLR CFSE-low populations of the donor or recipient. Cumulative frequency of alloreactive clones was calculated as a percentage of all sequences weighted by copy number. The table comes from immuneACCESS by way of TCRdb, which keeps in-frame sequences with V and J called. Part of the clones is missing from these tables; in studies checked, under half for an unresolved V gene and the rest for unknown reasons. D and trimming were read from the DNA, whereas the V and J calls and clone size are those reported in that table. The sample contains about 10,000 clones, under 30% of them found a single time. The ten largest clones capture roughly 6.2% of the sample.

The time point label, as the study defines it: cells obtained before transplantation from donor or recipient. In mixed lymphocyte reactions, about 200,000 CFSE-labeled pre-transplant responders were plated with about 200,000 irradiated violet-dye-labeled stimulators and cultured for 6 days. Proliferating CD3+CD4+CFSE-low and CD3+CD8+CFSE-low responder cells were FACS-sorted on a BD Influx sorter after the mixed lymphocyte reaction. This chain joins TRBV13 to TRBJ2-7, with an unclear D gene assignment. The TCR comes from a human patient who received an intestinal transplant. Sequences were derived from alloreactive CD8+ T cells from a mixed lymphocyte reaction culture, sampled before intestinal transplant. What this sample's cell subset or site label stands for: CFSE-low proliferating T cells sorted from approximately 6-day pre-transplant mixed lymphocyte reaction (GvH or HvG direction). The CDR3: CASSLGRVTYEQYF. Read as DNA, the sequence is TGTGCCAGCAGCTTAGGACGGGTAACCTACGAGCAGTACTTC.